The sequence of this T cell receptor beta chain was determined in a study of cytomegalovirus exposure and HLA in healthy donors. Study summary: Earlier work reported 110 million or so unique TCR beta sequences from 180 million or so T cells.

Of note for this clone: The antigen is not known.

Overall study results and limits: In a later analysis, a genetic analysis reported fewer productive-TCR N-insertions in an Asian-associated ancestry cluster than the cohort average.

CDR1 and CDR2 (germline): MNHEY, SVGAGI. With 5 bases removed from V and 6 bases from J, the gap between germline ends came to 11 bases. The CDR3 totals 12 residues. The PCR ran on 60 Vbeta and 13 Jbeta primers. TCRdb's table, derived via immunoSEQ multiplex PCR, lists solely in-frame clones and lacks some. Of around 160,000 clones in the sample, around 80% were seen once. The source material was PBMCs. The TCR originated in a male donor in good health and CMV-seronegative. This chain joins TRBV6-5 and TRBJ2-7; perhaps TRBD2 as D (5 bases). The CDR3 loop reads CASSIGKGEQYF. The CDR3 coding sequence is TGTGCCAGCAGTATCGGGAAAGGCGAGCAGTACTTC.